These 16 T cell receptor beta chains originate from one sample sequenced in a study of blood T cell repertoires in COVID-19. Produced via immunoSEQ multiplex PCR; TCRdb's table is partial and in-frame only. The data hold over 200,000 clones, with 80% to 90% observed a single time. Sequences were obtained from peripheral blood. All receptors derive from a young man with COVID-19, enrolled during active disease.

The chain has TRBV5-4 and TRBJ1-5; D is unresolved. Between the trimmed V and J ends, which lost 5 bases and 3 bases, there was a span of 9 bases. Germline values: CDR1 SGHNT, CDR2 YYREEE (reference sequence). The CDR3 length is 13 residues. The DNA of the CDR3 is TGTGCCAGCAGTTCGGGAGACAATCAGCCCCAGCATTTT. As protein: CASSSGDNQPQHF.

This chain links TRBV30 with TRBJ2-7, with 8 nucleotides matching TRBD1. The CDR3 covers 15 residues. V gave up 3 bases and J gave up 0 bases; unmatched junction bases: 7. CDR1 and CDR2 (germline): GTSNPN, SVGIG (reference sequence). The CDR3 loop is CAWRDGTGSSYEQYF. CDR3 DNA: TGTGCCTGGAGAGACGGGACAGGCAGCTCCTACGAGCAGTACTTC. The full variable domain, completed using reference TRBV30 and TRBJ2-7, is SQTIHQWPATLVQPVGSPLSLECTVEGTSNPNLYWYRQAAGRGLQLLFYSVGIGQISSEVPQNLSASRPQDRQFILSSKKLLLSDSGFYLCAWRDGTGSSYEQYFGPGTRLTVT.

The chain is built from TRBV6-5 and TRBJ2-7; maybe TRBD1 (6 bases). CDR1 MNHEY and CDR2 SVGAGI come from the germline V gene. V lost 2 bases to trimming and J lost 2 bases, with 13 bases between them. This CDR3 is 15 amino acids long. The CDR3 protein is CASSYGQLETYEQYF. The CDR3 nucleotides read TGTGCCAGCAGTTACGGACAGCTCGAGACCTACGAGCAGTACTTC.

The chain uses TRBV6-5 and TRBJ2-1, with D possibly matching TRBD2 (6 bases). CDR3 length equals 15 residues. V dropped 8 bases and J dropped 2 bases, with 16 bases sitting between them. The germline gives CDR1 MNHEY, CDR2 SVGAGI. The CDR3 nucleotides are TGTGCCAGCGCTTTAACAAGCGGGCCCTACAATGAGCAGTTCTTC. It specifies CASALTSGPYNEQFF.

This chain joins TRBV6-5 and TRBJ1-1, with TRBD1 matching 7 bases. Germline CDR1 reads MNHEY; CDR2 reads SVGAGI. V gave up 4 bases and J gave up 4 bases; unmatched junction bases: 9. The CDR3 has 15 residues. This CDR3 is CASSFRGQRSTEAFF. DNA of the CDR3: TGTGCCAGCAGTTTTAGGGGACAGAGGAGCACTGAAGCTTTCTTT.

The rearrangement links TRBV7-2 to TRBJ1-2; 8 bases are shared with TRBD1. CDR1 is SGHTA and CDR2 is FQGNSA in the germline V gene. Germline trimming cut 8 bases from V and 7 bases from J; bases unmatched to any gene: 12. The CDR3 totals 14 residues. The CDR3 is CASSPTDRGLGYTF. CDR3 nucleotides: TGTGCCAGCTCACCGACCGACAGGGGACTTGGCTACACCTTC.

The genes are TRBV18 and TRBJ1-1; D possibly corresponds to TRBD1 (6 bases). V lost 0 bases and J lost 1, with 15 bases in between. This CDR3 comprises 17 residues. CDR1 KGHSH and CDR2 LQKENI come from the germline V gene. The chain's CDR3 is CASSPPGRWGPNTEAFF. In DNA, the CDR3 is TGTGCCAGCTCACCACCGGGCAGGTGGGGGCCGAACACTGAAGCTTTCTTT. The entire variable domain, with the rest obtained from reference TRBV18 and TRBJ1-1, is as follows: NAGVMQNPRHLVRRRGQEARLRCSPMKGHSHVYWYRQLPEEGLKFMVYLQKENIIDESGMPKERFSAEFPKEGPSILRIQQVVRGDSAAYFCASSPPGRWGPNTEAFFGQGTRLTVV.

This rearrangement joins TRBV18 to TRBJ2-7; 7 bases align to TRBD1. The CDR3 loop spans 13 amino acids. Germline loops: CDR1 KGHSH, CDR2 LQKENI. The trim removed 5 bases at V and 3 bases at J, leaving 4 bases unmatched. The DNA of the CDR3 is TGTGCCAGCTCATCCCACAGGGGCTACGAGCAGTACTTC. It codes for CASSSHRGYEQYF.

This clone was found once. This chain uses TRBV7-2 with TRBJ2-7; 9 nucleotides align to TRBD2. The CDR3 is 15 amino acids. The J segment lost 2 bases and the V segment lost 1 base, leaving 3 bases of the junction unmatched. The germline CDR1 and CDR2 sequences are SGHTA and FQGNSA. This CDR3 is CASSLGGLATYEQYF. The CDR3 DNA is TGTGCCAGCAGCTTAGGGGGACTAGCTACCTACGAGCAGTACTTC.

In its sample, this clone was seen once. The chain links TRBV6-5 to TRBJ1-2, with 7 nucleotides matching TRBD1. The germline gives CDR1 MNHEY, CDR2 SVGAGI. After removal of 10 bases from V and 3 bases from J, the junction contained 11 bases not matched to a gene. This CDR3 contains 14 residues. CDR3 DNA sequence: TGTGCCACCTCAAAGTCAGGGACAGACTATGGCTACACCTTC. Translating it yields CATSKSGTDYGYTF.

The genes are TRBV4-3 and TRBJ1-2, with 7 bases identical to TRBD1. Germline CDR1 and CDR2: LGHNA and YSLEER. The CDR3 contains 15 residues. V lost 4 bases to trimming and J lost 8 bases; unmatched junction nucleotides: 13. The CDR3 reads CASSPMGQTGFGYTF. As DNA, the CDR3 is TGCGCCAGCAGCCCCATGGGTCAGACAGGGTTCGGCTACACCTTC.

The rearrangement uses TRBV18 and TRBJ2-7; 7 nucleotides agree with TRBD1. V gave up 5 bases and J gave up 9 bases; unmatched junction bases: 16. CDR1 is KGHSH and CDR2 is LQKENI in the germline V gene. The CDR3 is made up of 15 amino acids. The CDR3 DNA sequence: TGTGCCAGCTCAGTCCGGGACAGCGAGTTTATGGGGCAGTACTTC. It translates to CASSVRDSEFMGQYF.

This sequence joins TRBV14 and TRBJ2-1; possible D gene TRBD2, 6 bases. Per the germline V gene, CDR1 is SGHDN and CDR2 is FVKESK. V was pared by 0 bases and J by 4 bases, with 13 bases between. There are 16 residues in the CDR3. The CDR3 region has the DNA TGTGCCAGCAGCCAAGATGCTTCGGGAGAATACAATGAGCAGTTCTTC. Its translation is CASSQDASGEYNEQFF.

This chain joins TRBV9 and TRBJ2-3; 8 nucleotides agree with TRBD2. The germline V gene has CDR1 SGDLS and CDR2 YYNGEE. CDR3 length equals 17 residues. The trim removed 1 base at V and 2 bases at J, leaving 9 bases unmatched. CDR3 residues: CASSVKGLAGYTDTQYF. CDR3 nucleotide sequence: TGTGCCAGCAGCGTAAAAGGATTAGCGGGATACACAGATACGCAGTATTTT.

This clone was detected only once. The chain uses TRBV4-1 and TRBJ2-7; 7 nucleotides agree with TRBD1. V shed 0 bases and J 3 bases; nucleotides not matched to a gene: 5. The CDR3 spans 15 residues. The germline gives CDR1 MGHRA, CDR2 YSYEKL. The chain's CDR3 is CASSQDRGQFYEQYF. The CDR3 DNA sequence: TGCGCCAGCAGCCAAGATAGGGGACAGTTCTACGAGCAGTACTTC.

The DNA of the CDR3 is TGTGCCAGCAGCTTAGCGGTTGGTCTAGCCGGGAACGAGCAGTACTTC. This encodes CASSLAVGLAGNEQYF. This rearrangement joins TRBV7-2 to TRBJ2-7; possible D gene TRBD2, 5 bases. Germline lookup yields CDR1 SGHTA and CDR2 FQGNSA. With 0 bases removed from V and 5 bases from J, the gap between germline ends came to 17 bases. This CDR3 has 16 residues.